This TCR beta chain was found in a study of T cells expressing NK-cell markers. Turning to the study itself: Sequencing of TCR beta repertoires drew on sorted CD3+CD56+NKG2C+, CD3+CD56+NKG2C- and CD3+CD56-NKG2C+ T cells. Serological testing identified seven of the eight sequenced donors as HCMV-seropositive and one as seronegative.

Using the 5' RACE reads, TCRdb records one entry per CDR3 protein without DNA. The table lists approximately 550,000 distinct CDR3 sequences, with 3% to 4.5% in the top ten. Germline assignment: CDR1 DFQATT and CDR2 SNEGSKA (reference sequence). This CDR3 spans 13 amino acids. The sequenced sample consisted of blood T cells: a sorted CD56 or NKG2C T cell subset, CD4+ or CD8+ T cells, or bulk PBMC T cells (not recorded which). The receptor was derived from a man between 18 and 29 years old in good health. This chain links TRBV20-1 with TRBJ1-2; TCRdb gives TRBD1 as the D gene, but with no DNA this cannot be confirmed. The CDR3 loop is CSARLGEGYGYTF.